A single sample is the source of the 13 T cell receptor beta chains below, sequenced in a study of T cell responses to AZD1222 COVID-19 vaccine. Using immunoSEQ multiplex PCR, the repertoire was profiled, and TCRdb retains in-frame clones only, with some absent. The data hold around 180,000 clones, with around 88% observed a single time. The sequences come from peripheral blood, collected on day 0 of AZD1222 vaccination. The receptor source for this set is an adult in good health.

This clone occurred once. The chain uses TRBV6-5 and TRBJ2-5; 7 bases match TRBD2. Losses at the gene ends were 6 bases for V and 5 bases for J; bases not matched to a gene: 6. The CDR3 is 13 amino acids. Germline V lookup: CDR1 MNHEY, CDR2 SVGAGI. CDR3 residues: CASRSAGRETQYF. DNA for the CDR3: TGTGCCAGCAGGTCAGCGGGGAGGGAGACCCAGTACTTC.

The chain recombines TRBV5-6 with TRBJ2-1, with a weak D call TRBD2 (5 bases). The length of the CDR3 is 16 residues. The germline CDR1 and CDR2 sequences are SGHDT and YYEEEE. V lost 4 bases to trimming and J lost 0 bases, with 14 bases between them. The DNA for the CDR3 is TGTGCCAGCAGCCCCCGGCCGGGGAGCTCCTACAATGAGCAGTTCTTC. It encodes CASSPRPGSSYNEQFF.

The gene calls are TRBV25-1 and TRBJ2-7; unclear D gene. The CDR3 totals 13 residues. Germline CDR1 is MGHDK and CDR2 is SYGVNS. Between the trimmed V and J ends, which lost 3 bases and 0 bases, there was a span of 6 bases. CDR3 sequence reads: CASSDEYSYEQYF. CDR3 nucleotides: TGTGCCAGCAGTGATGAGTACTCCTACGAGCAGTACTTC.

A single count supports this clone. V gene TRBV19 combines with J gene TRBJ2-1; 8 bases match TRBD1. From germline, CDR1 is LNHDA and CDR2 SQIVND (reference sequence). Trimming at V came to 5 bases and at J to 8 bases, leaving 20 bases not matched to a gene. The CDR3 is made up of 18 amino acids. The CDR3 bases are TGTGCCAGTAGTTCTCTCTTGATGGGGACAGGTAGGTCGGATGAGCAGTTCTTC. Encoded protein: CASSSLLMGTGRSDEQFF. Full variable domain (missing parts from reference TRBV19 and TRBJ2-1): DGGITQSPKYLFRKEGQNVTLSCEQNLNHDAMYWYRQDPGQGLRLIYYSQIVNDFQKGDIAEGYSVSREKKESFPLTVTSAQKNPTAFYLCASSSLLMGTGRSDEQFFGPGTRLTVL.

This clone appeared a single time. This chain joins TRBV2 and TRBJ1-4; D remains ambiguous. The CDR3 contains 15 residues. Germline lookup yields CDR1 SNHLY and CDR2 FYNNEI. Trimming took off 2 bases at V and 8 bases at J, with 15 bases between the two ends. Here the CDR3 reads CASSEQALNGEKLFF. CDR3 nucleotide sequence: TGTGCCAGCAGTGAACAGGCCCTCAACGGCGAAAAACTGTTTTTT. The whole variable domain, filled in from reference TRBV2 and TRBJ1-4, reads EPEVTQTPSHQVTQMGQEVILRCVPISNHLYFYWYRQILGQKVEFLVSFYNNEISEKSEIFDDQFSVERPDGSNFTLKIRSTKLEDSAMYFCASSEQALNGEKLFFGSGTQLSVL.

This sequence joins TRBV5-1 and TRBJ2-7, with 8 positions matching TRBD1. This CDR3 is built from 15 residues. The germline CDR1 and CDR2 sequences are SGHRS and YFSETQ. Trimming removed 1 base from V and 2 bases from J; junction bases left unmatched: 5. The CDR3 nucleotides are TGCGCCAGCAGCTTGTCTCTGACAGGGGCCTACGAGCAGTACTTC. Translation gives CASSLSLTGAYEQYF.

The CDR3 nucleotides are TGCGCCAGCAGCCAAGATCAGGACAGGGGAGACTACGAGCAGTACTTC. It specifies CASSQDQDRGDYEQYF. J is TRBJ2-7 and V is TRBV4-3; 9 nucleotides line up with TRBD1. The germline CDR1 and CDR2 sequences are LGHNA and YSLEER. V was pared by 0 bases and J by 3 bases, with 6 bases of the junction left unmatched. The CDR3 runs 16 residues.

The chain couples TRBV5-1 to TRBJ2-1, with TRBD1 matching over 10 bases. The CDR3 length is 17 residues. Germline V gene data show CDR1 as SGHRS and CDR2 as YFSETQ. After removal of 4 bases from V and 7 bases from J, the junction contained 14 bases not matched to a gene. Here the CDR3 reads CASSPGKGQGVWNEQFF. The CDR3 DNA reads as TGCGCCAGCAGCCCAGGGAAAGGACAGGGGGTTTGGAATGAGCAGTTCTTC.

The rearrangement joins TRBV4-3 to TRBJ2-1, with 8 nucleotides matching TRBD2. Trimming took 4 bases from V and 9 from J; bases not matched to a gene: 14. Germline V CDR1 and CDR2: LGHNA, YSLEER. The CDR3 is 16 residues long. Here the CDR3 reads CASSPTGRSGSLEQFF. The CDR3 DNA reads TGCGCCAGCAGCCCCACGGGTCGGAGCGGGAGTCTTGAGCAGTTCTTC.

The CDR3: CASSSRAGLRETQYF. The DNA of the CDR3 is TGTGCCAGCAGCTCCCGGGCAGGGTTGAGAGAGACCCAGTACTTC. This rearrangement joins TRBV5-5 to TRBJ2-5, with a tentative D call TRBD1 (5 bases). The CDR3 spans 15 residues. The ends were cut back, 3 bases at V and 4 bases at J, with 16 bases in the middle. Germline lookup yields CDR1 SGHKS and CDR2 YYEKEE (reference sequence).

The V gene is TRBV4-1, the J gene TRBJ1-1; D is undetermined. Trimming removed 0 bases from V and 1 base from J, with 6 bases in between. CDR3 length equals 14 residues. In germline, CDR1 is MGHRA, CDR2 YSYEKL. CDR3 sequence reads: CASSQDVENTEAFF. Here the CDR3 DNA reads TGCGCCAGCAGCCAAGATGTGGAGAACACTGAAGCTTTCTTT.

The genes are TRBV28 and TRBJ1-4; D is unresolved. Trimming took 5 bases from V and 8 from J, leaving 15 bases between them. The CDR3 runs to 14 residues. Germline V gives CDR1 MDHEN, CDR2 SYDVKM. The CDR3 loop reads CASSHPGKEEKLFF. The CDR3 DNA follows: TGTGCCAGCAGTCATCCCGGTAAAGAGGAAAAACTGTTTTTT.

The sample holds one count of this clone. The chain is built from TRBV2 and TRBJ1-2; D remains unclear. Germline V CDR1 and CDR2: SNHLY, FYNNEI. This CDR3 contains 11 residues. V was trimmed by 1 base and J by 8 bases, leaving 5 bases between them. This CDR3 is CASSEGLGYTF. The CDR3 coding sequence is TGTGCCAGCAGTGAAGGACTCGGCTACACCTTC.